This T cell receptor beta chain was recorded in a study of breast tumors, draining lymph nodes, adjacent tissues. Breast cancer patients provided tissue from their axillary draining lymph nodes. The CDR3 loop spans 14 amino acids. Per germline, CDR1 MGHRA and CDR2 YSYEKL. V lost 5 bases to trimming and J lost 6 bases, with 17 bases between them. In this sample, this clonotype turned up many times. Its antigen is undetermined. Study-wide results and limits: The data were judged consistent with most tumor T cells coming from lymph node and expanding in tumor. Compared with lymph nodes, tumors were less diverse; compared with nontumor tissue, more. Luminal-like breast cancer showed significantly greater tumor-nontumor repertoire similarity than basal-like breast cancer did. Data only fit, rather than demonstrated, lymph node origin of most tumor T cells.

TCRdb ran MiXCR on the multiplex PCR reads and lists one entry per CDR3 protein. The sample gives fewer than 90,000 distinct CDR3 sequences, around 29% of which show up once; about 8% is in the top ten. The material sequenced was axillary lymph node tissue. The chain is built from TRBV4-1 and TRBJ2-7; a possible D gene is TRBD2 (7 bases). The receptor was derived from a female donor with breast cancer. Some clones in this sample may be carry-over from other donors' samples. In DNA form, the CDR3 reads TGCGCCAGCAGCGCAGGGGCGGGAGCGCGCGAGCAGTACTTC. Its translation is CASSAGAGAREQYF.